The present TCR beta chain was sequenced within a study of T cell responses to AZD1222 COVID-19 vaccine. Concerning this clone itself: Its antigen is undetermined.

Overall study results and limits: Elevations in Spike-specific TCR breadth and depth followed administration of two AZD1222 doses. Only a handful of AZD1222 recipients, five to seven in all, had baseline seropositivity. Mostly white British, mostly female donors; authors suggested clonal diversity may be underestimated.

Generated by immunoSEQ multiplex PCR, the TCRdb table keeps only in-frame clones and is missing some. Of fewer than 150,000 clones detected, 93% appear once; the ten largest clones hold roughly 0.87%. CDR3 length: 16 residues. CDR1 SGDLS and CDR2 YYNGEE come from the germline V gene. Trimming took 0 bases from V and 1 from J, leaving 12 bases between them. This chain connects TRBV9 to TRBJ2-3; TRBD2 is a possible D gene (6 bases). The clonotype comes from an adult in good health. The sequencing used peripheral blood, collected on day 0 of AZD1222 vaccination. CDR3 amino acids: CASSVVGWEGTDTQYF. The CDR3 bases are TGTGCCAGCAGCGTAGTCGGATGGGAGGGCACAGATACGCAGTATTTT.